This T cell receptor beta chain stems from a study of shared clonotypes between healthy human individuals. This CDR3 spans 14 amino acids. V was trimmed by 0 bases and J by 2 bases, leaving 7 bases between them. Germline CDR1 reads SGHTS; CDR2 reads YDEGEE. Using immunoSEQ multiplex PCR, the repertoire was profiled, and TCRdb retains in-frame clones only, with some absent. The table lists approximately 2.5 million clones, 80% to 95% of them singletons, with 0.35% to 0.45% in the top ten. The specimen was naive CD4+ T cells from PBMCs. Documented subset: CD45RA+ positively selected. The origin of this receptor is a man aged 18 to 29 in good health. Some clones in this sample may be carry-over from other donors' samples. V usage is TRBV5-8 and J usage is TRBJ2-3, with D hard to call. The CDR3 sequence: CASSLVDLTDTQYF. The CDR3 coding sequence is TGTGCCAGCAGCTTGGTTGACCTCACAGATACGCAGTATTTT.